Sequencing of this T cell receptor beta chain was carried out in a study of cytomegalovirus exposure and HLA in healthy donors. Study-level findings and limits: Among the most significant clusters, several appeared linked to common viral pathogens in a later analysis. CMV serostatus was the only immune exposure information that was available. Specificity for CMV antigens was confirmed in vitro for three of the CMV-associated chains.

The PCR contained 60 Vbeta and 13 Jbeta primers. Assay used: immunoSEQ multiplex PCR; TCRdb lists only in-frame clones, some missing. The table records 90,000 to 95,000 clones, about 84% of them present only once. As for this clone: The antigen is unknown.

It was healthy bone marrow donors who served as donors. Germline loops: CDR1 SGHAT, CDR2 FQNNGV. The CDR3 runs to 15 residues. The V end was cut by 1 base, the J end by 3 bases, with 10 bases between. The chain carries TRBV11-2 and TRBJ1-5; D is possibly TRBD1 (6 bases). The clonotype was recovered from a man younger than 30 in good health and CMV-seronegative. Sequences were obtained from PBMCs. The CDR3 region has the DNA TGTGCCAGCAGCTTAGCCACAGGGCCCAATCAGCCCCAGCATTTT. Residues: CASSLATGPNQPQHF.